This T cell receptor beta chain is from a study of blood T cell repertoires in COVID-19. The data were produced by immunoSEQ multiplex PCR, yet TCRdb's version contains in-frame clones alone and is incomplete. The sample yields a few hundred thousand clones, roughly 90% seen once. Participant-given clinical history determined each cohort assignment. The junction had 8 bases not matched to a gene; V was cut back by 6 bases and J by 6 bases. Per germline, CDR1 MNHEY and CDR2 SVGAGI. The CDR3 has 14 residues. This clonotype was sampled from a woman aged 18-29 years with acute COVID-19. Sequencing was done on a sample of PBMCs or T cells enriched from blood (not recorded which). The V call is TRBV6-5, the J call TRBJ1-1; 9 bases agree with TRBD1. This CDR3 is CASRQGQGNPEAFF. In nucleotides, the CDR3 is TGTGCCAGCAGACAGGGACAGGGTAACCCTGAAGCTTTCTTT.